Reported below is one TCR beta chain. Its antigen is not identified. The CDR3 contains 17 residues. Germline CDR1 reads LGHNT; CDR2 reads FRNRAP. Subsets of CD8+ T cells were each sorted in triplicate at 300,000 cells apiece. Naive CD8+ T cells showed a CD45RO-CCR7+CD27+CD95- phenotype. The data were obtained in a study of CXCR3-negative and CXCR3-positive naive CD8 T cells. Whole-study findings and limits: In CXCR3-positive naive cells, the TRB CDR3s were more hydrophobic than in CXCR3-negative naive cells. In both naive subsets diversity was comparably high, whereas memory CD8+ cells showed much lower diversity. Naive CXCR3-positive and CXCR3-negative cells shared similar TRBV-TRBJ usage, unlike memory cells.

TRB cDNA was prepared as libraries by UMI-labeled 5' RACE. TCRdb reprocessed the 5' RACE reads, keeping one entry per CDR3 protein, no DNA. This table holds about 120,000 distinct CDR3 sequences. This chain uses TRBV12-5 with TRBJ2-1; TCRdb's assignment of TRBD1 cannot be checked, as there is no DNA. This TCR came from a human donor in good health. Some clones in this sample may be carry-over from other donors' samples. The sequenced material came from naive CXCR3+ CD8+ T cells from blood. Subset indicated: CD45RO-CCR7+CD27+CD95- naive CD8+ T cells expressing CXCR3 (TNR3+). Here the CDR3 reads CASGLGIGTDSYNEQFF.